The next 16 T cell receptor beta chains were all read from a single sample in a study of blood T cells in healthy people across ages. Together with a sample-barcoded 5' primer, a J-beta primer mix was included in a second PCR lasting about 6 to 12 cycles. From the 5' RACE reads, TCRdb called clonotypes with MiXCR, one entry per CDR3 protein. The sample holds roughly 1 million distinct CDR3 sequences; approximately 25% are singletons and the top ten take approximately 0.79%. These same records also appear under a second study, on T cells of mothers and their children.

The sequencing sample was made of blood. Every receptor here comes from a girl aged 2-10 years in good health.

V usage is TRBV9 and J usage is TRBJ2-3; 7 nucleotides agree with TRBD2. Per the germline V gene, CDR1 is SGDLS and CDR2 is YYNGEE. This CDR3 region has 16 residues. Trimming at V came to 0 bases and at J to 0 bases, leaving 4 bases not matched to a gene. The CDR3 spells CASSVGSGVSTDTQYF. CDR3 sequence (DNA): TGTGCCAGCAGCGTAGGCAGCGGGGTTAGCACAGATACGCAGTATTTT.

This clonotype was counted a few times. The V call is TRBV2, the J call TRBJ2-7; D is tentatively TRBD1 or TRBD2 (5 bases each). CDR1 is SNHLY and CDR2 is FYNNEI in the germline V gene. The V gene lost 5 bases and the J gene lost 2 bases, with 13 bases spanning the gap. There are 14 residues in the CDR3. The CDR3 bases are TGTGCCAGCAGTAGGGGACGGGTAACCTACGAGCAGTACTTC. This translates into CASSRGRVTYEQYF.

This clonotype was recorded a few times. The J gene is TRBJ2-5, the V gene TRBV7-6, with TRBD2 matching 7 bases. Matching the DNA end better, TRBJ2-1 makes the J call doubtful. The CDR3 is 14 residues long. Germline V gene lookup returns CDR1 SGHVS and CDR2 FNYEAQ. Written as DNA, the CDR3 is TGTGCCAGCAGCACCCGCGGCGGGAGATGTGAGCAGTTCTTC. It translates to CASSTRGGRCEQFF.

The chain joins TRBV7-8 to TRBJ2-5, with 8 bases lining up with TRBD2. The DNA end lines up better with TRBJ2-7; the J call may be wrong. CDR1 is SGHVS and CDR2 is FQNEAQ in the germline V gene. CDR3 length equals 14 residues. For the CDR3, the DNA is TGTGCCAGCAGCTTAGCGGGACTAGACTACGAGCAGTACTTC. This codes for CASSLAGLDYEQYF.

This rearrangement joins TRBV14 to TRBJ2-1; D possibly matches TRBD1 or TRBD2 (5 bases each). Germline V gene sequence: CDR1 SGHDN, CDR2 FVKESK. This CDR3 has 13 amino acids. Trimming removed 3 bases at V and 4 bases at J, with 7 bases between. CDR3 sequence reads: CASSHGGYNEQFF. For the CDR3, the DNA is TGTGCCAGCAGCCATGGGGGTTACAATGAGCAGTTCTTC.

This clonotype was detected many times. A junction boundary mismatches the germline segment, possibly from a read error. This chain joins TRBV7-7 and TRBJ2-5; D is unclear. CDR3 length: 13 amino acids. Germline CDR1 and CDR2: SSHAT and FNYEAQ (reference sequence). The CDR3 loop is CASSLGPRETQYF. The CDR3 bases are TGTGCCAGCAGTTTAGGGCCGCGAGAGACCCAGTACTTC.

This rearrangement joins TRBV3-1 to TRBJ2-7, with D possibly called TRBD1 or TRBD2 (5 bases each). The CDR3 length is 15 residues. Per germline, CDR1 LGHDT and CDR2 YNNKEL (reference sequence). V gave up 4 bases and J gave up 0 bases, with 13 bases separating them. The CDR3 region has the DNA TGTGCCAGCAGCCGGTCGCGAGGGGACTCCTACGAGCAGTACTTC. Protein sequence: CASSRSRGDSYEQYF.

This clonotype was found a few times. The chain is built from TRBV12-3 or TRBV12-4 and TRBJ1-6, with D tentatively TRBD1 (6 bases). CDR3 length equals 15 residues. The V gene lost 4 bases and the J gene lost 8 bases, with 15 bases spanning the gap. CDR3 region: CASSSGQGVDSPLHF. DNA for the CDR3: TGTGCCAGCAGTTCGGGACAAGGTGTGGATTCACCCCTCCACTTT.

The V call is TRBV4-1, the J call TRBJ2-1, with D tentatively TRBD1 (5 bases). Germline CDR1 is MGHRA and CDR2 is YSYEKL. V lost 2 bases, J lost 3 bases, and 17 bases lay in between. The CDR3 loop spans 17 amino acids. The CDR3 region is CASSQTAQGSIYNEQFF. As DNA, the CDR3 is TGCGCCAGCAGCCAAACAGCTCAGGGTTCTATCTACAATGAGCAGTTCTTC.

The chain joins TRBV7-2 to TRBJ2-7, with D perhaps being TRBD1 or TRBD2 (6 bases each). Per the germline V gene, CDR1 is SGHTA and CDR2 is FQGNSA. V lost 5 bases and J 4 bases, leaving 15 bases between the germline ends. The CDR3 extends over 14 amino acids. The CDR3 DNA follows: TGTGCCAGCAGCCCGGGGGCCTGGGGATACGAGCAGTACTTC. Protein product: CASSPGAWGYEQYF.

This clonotype was detected only a few times. V usage is TRBV12-3 or TRBV12-4 and J usage is TRBJ2-3, with D uncertain. The CDR3 is 16 residues long. V was cut by 5 bases and J by 2 bases, with 17 bases left in between. CDR3 loop: CASSPRVALHTDTQYF. The CDR3 bases are TGTGCCAGCAGTCCCCGGGTAGCCCTCCACACAGATACGCAGTATTTT.

The chain links TRBV20-1 to TRBJ1-1, with D hard to call. This CDR3 spans 16 amino acids. The germline V gene encodes CDR1 DFQATT and CDR2 SNEGSKA (reference sequence). V lost 0 bases, J lost 3 bases, and 17 bases lay in between. CDR3: CSARDPFGNRDTEAFF. DNA of the CDR3: TGCAGTGCTAGAGATCCATTTGGGAATCGGGACACTGAAGCTTTCTTT.

The table lists this clonotype with a few counts. The V and J genes are TRBV6-1 and TRBJ1-6; 10 nucleotides line up with TRBD1. Trimming removed 5 bases from V and 7 bases from J; junction bases left unmatched: 11. CDR3 length equals 17 residues. Germline CDR1 is MNHNS and CDR2 is SASEGT. The CDR3 DNA follows: TGTGCCAGCAGTCAGGGGACAGGGGAGGTTGGAAATTCACCCCTCCACTTT. Protein product: CASSQGTGEVGNSPLHF.

The rearrangement links TRBV4-3 to TRBJ1-5, with unresolved D. Germline V gene sequence: CDR1 LGHNA, CDR2 YSLEER. The V gene lost 0 bases and the J gene lost 0 bases, with 9 bases spanning the gap. This CDR3 spans 16 amino acids. The CDR3 here is CASSQDRLYSNQPQHF. CDR3 DNA: TGCGCCAGCAGCCAAGATCGCCTGTATAGCAATCAGCCCCAGCATTTT.

Comment on this clonotype: Germline is not matched at one junction end, which may reflect a read error. The chain joins TRBV7-2 to TRBJ2-3, with D unclear. CDR1 SGHTA and CDR2 FQGNSA come from the germline V gene. The CDR3 totals 14 residues. The CDR3 loop is CAGSFLGSTDTQYF. The CDR3 DNA reads TGTGCCGGCAGCTTCCTGGGATCCACAGATACGCAGTATTTT.

This clonotype occurred a few times. The CDR3 DNA reads as TGTGCCAGCAGCAGAACCTGGGCGGTATCTAACGAGCAGTACTTC. This encodes CASSRTWAVSNEQYF. The chain employs TRBV2 and TRBJ2-7; D is unclear. CDR3 length equals 15 residues. Germline lookup yields CDR1 SNHLY and CDR2 FYNNEI. Deletions cut 6 bases from V and 5 bases from J, with 20 bases between. Complete variable domain (other parts from reference TRBV2 and TRBJ2-7): EPEVTQTPSHQVTQMGQEVILRCVPISNHLYFYWYRQILGQKVEFLVSFYNNEISEKSEIFDDQFSVERPDGSNFTLKIRSTKLEDSAMYFCASSRTWAVSNEQYFGPGTRLTVT.